This T cell receptor (beta chain) derives from a study of early T cells in non-severe SARS-CoV-2 infection. Study at large: Sequencing of unsorted whole blood was done on bulk RNA, leaving chains unpaired.

Unique molecular identifiers (one per individual cDNA molecule) were attached. TCRdb recomputed calls from the 5' RACE reads with MiXCR, one row per CDR3 protein. Of tens of thousands of distinct CDR3 sequences in the sample, around 11% were seen once. Germline values: CDR1 SGHTA, CDR2 FQGNSA. The CDR3 covers 14 residues. Trimming stripped 11 bases from V and 1 base from J, with 16 bases between. The sample taken for sequencing was whole blood. This clonotype was obtained from an adult who was a healthcare worker with PCR-confirmed SARS-CoV-2 infection or an uninfected control (not recorded which). The V gene is TRBV7-2, the J gene TRBJ2-3; D may match TRBD1 or TRBD2 (5 bases each). CDR3 coding DNA: TGTGCCGGGGGTCTCCGGGATGGCACAGATACGCAGTATTTT. This codes for CAGGLRDGTDTQYF. The full variable domain, completed using reference TRBV7-2 and TRBJ2-3, is GAGVSQSPSNKVTEKGKDVELRCDPISGHTALYWYRQSLGQGLEFLIYFQGNSAPDKSGLPSDRFSAERTGGSVSTLTIQRTQQEDSAVYLCAGGLRDGTDTQYFGPGTRLTVL.